The present entry profiles one T cell receptor (beta chain) with its context. This sample was included in a study of technical replicates of blood from a handful of donors. The germline V gene has CDR1 SNHLY and CDR2 FYNNEI. The CDR3 is 15 residues long. V was trimmed by 3 bases and J by 0 bases, leaving 8 bases between them. The protocol was immunoSEQ multiplex PCR, while the TCRdb copy is restricted to in-frame clones and leaves out a portion. The data contain about 82,000 clones, nearly 96% of them seen just once; the ten biggest clones take up more than 0.35%. The receptor comes from a human donor in good health. This rearrangement joins TRBV2 to TRBJ2-2; D is unresolved. The sample comprised T cells isolated from PBMCs. CDR3 region: CASSEGRPNTGELFF. DNA of the CDR3: TGTGCCAGCAGTGAGGGCAGACCGAACACCGGGGAGCTGTTTTTT.